This T cell receptor beta chain comes out of a study of shared clonotypes between healthy human individuals (dated by TCRdb to about 2020). Some background on the complete study: The cohort comprised two women and a few men aged 18 to 49 years. Per donor, three plates each were used for CD4 naive and CD4 memory, two for CD8 naive, and one for CD8 memory. To estimate repertoire size and how much clonotypes are shared between individuals, the study performed deep sequencing of blood TCR repertoires from 4 to 6 healthy adults. To increase sequencing depth and limit assay-specific biases, TCR repertoire library preparation and sequencing were carried out by different laboratories using diverse techniques. Leukapheresis yielded between about 0.94 and 9 billion PBMCs per donor.

Details on this clone: It lacks a known antigen. Per-base qualities were not stored, and no clone one base away is much larger.

Using the deep immunoSEQ assay, multiplex PCR amplified TCR CDR3 regions from genomic DNA. For each cell subset, the extracted genomic DNA was distributed evenly across all wells of several immunoSEQ 96-well plates, and each plate served as one replicate. For sorted subsets, about 200 ng genomic DNA, equal to 30,000 to 35,000 T cell genomes, was loaded into each replicate PCR. Purified libraries were measured with a Qubit 3.0 fluorometer, size-checked on a Bioanalyzer 2100, and measured again with the KAPA Library Quantification kit. Every immunoSEQ 96-well plate was sequenced on a dedicated single-read 150-cycle Illumina NextSeq 550 flow cell. The study's own analysis went as follows. Because the immunoSEQ output included only junctional sequences and no quality scores, the filtering could not be the same as the filtering used for full-length reads. To assign V/J genes and CDR3, sequences were annotated against IMGT germline references using PyIR, a Python wrapper for IgBLAST v1.9. Reads were filtered out if the reads had weak V/J assignments (E-value above 1e-6), no CDR3, stop codons, out-of-frame junctions, or ambiguous translated residues. A V3J clonotype was defined by an identical inferred V gene, J gene, and CDR3 amino acid sequence. Percentage overlap between repertoires was computed as shared unique clonotypes divided by the size of the smaller repertoire. Three approaches were used to assess repertoire richness: RTK rarefaction, the Chao1 estimator, and Recon v2.1 estimates of unobserved clonotypes. Generation probabilities were computed with OLGA for all TCRbeta clonotypes obtained by the gDNA method from a few donors. This is the immuneACCESS table as TCRdb keeps it, with only in-frame sequences that have V and J called. A part of the clones is gone; compared with another copy, unresolved V genes explain less than half, and the rest is unexplained. V and J calls and clone size are copied from that table; D and trimming were computed from the DNA. The sample records under 2,000,000 clones, about 95% of which are singletons. The leading ten clones occupy 1.2% of the sample.

The full study reports these points: The small number of donors limited the genetic and exposure-history diversity represented. Larger estimated clonotype richness was generally found for naive subsets than for memory subsets. Based on pairwise subsampling, the degree of clonotype sharing among donors was expected to be affected by sequencing depth. About 5% of naive CD4, 3.5% of naive CD8, approximately 2% of memory CD4, and over 0.35% of memory CD8 clonotypes were shared across several donors. Higher generation probabilities were observed for clonotypes shared by all four sorted-subset donors than for non-shared clonotypes. Sampling was restricted to blood, and TCR repertoires in tissues likely differ from the TCR repertoires found in blood. Even with the large sequencing depth, rarefaction of the sorted-subset datasets indicated that sequencing was incomplete.

CD8 naive samples were obtained by positive selection for CCR7 among CD45RO-negative cells, yielding a CD45RA+CCR7+ population from which TemRA cells were excluded. Healthy HIV-negative adults with no recently reported acute infections or vaccinations were included as donors. Every donor was a Caucasian adult residing in Nashville, Tennessee, USA. After blood collection by leukapheresis, PBMCs were isolated using Ficoll-Histopaque density gradient centrifugation and then cryopreserved in the vapor phase of liquid nitrogen. Analytical flow cytometry was used to check the purity and quantity of every magnetically sorted T cell population. From each sorted fraction, genomic DNA was isolated and quantified by UV absorbance on a Nanodrop 2000c. The sequence was obtained from a man between 18 and 29 years old in good health. Sample: naive CD8+ T cells sorted from blood. What this sample's cell subset or site label stands for: CD45RA+CCR7+.

The sequenced DNA: TGTGCCAGCATCGGCGAGATGGATGAGCAGTTCTTC. Its amino acids are CASIGEMDEQFF. Recombination joined TRBV2 with TRBJ2-1, with the D gene not clear enough to name. Reading the germline V gene gives CDR1 SNHLY and CDR2 FYNNEI. V is reduced by 7 bases and J by 8 bases, leaving a spacing of 12 bases between them. Measured from the cysteine to the phenylalanine, the CDR3 is 12 residues long. The sequence is cut down to CDR3 DNA, 36 bases in frame from base 1.